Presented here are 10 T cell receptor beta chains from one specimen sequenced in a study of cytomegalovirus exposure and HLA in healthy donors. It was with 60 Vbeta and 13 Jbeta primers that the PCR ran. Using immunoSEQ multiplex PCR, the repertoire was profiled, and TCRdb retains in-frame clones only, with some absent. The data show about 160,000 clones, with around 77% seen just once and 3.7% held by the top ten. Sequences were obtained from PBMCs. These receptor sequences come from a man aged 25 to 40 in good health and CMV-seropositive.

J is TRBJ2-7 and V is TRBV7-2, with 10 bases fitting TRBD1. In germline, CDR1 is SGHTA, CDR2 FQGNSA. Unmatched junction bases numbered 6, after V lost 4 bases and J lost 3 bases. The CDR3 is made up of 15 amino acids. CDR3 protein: CASSSRQGAFYEQYF. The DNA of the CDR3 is TGTGCCAGCAGCTCGAGACAGGGGGCCTTCTACGAGCAGTACTTC.

In nucleotides, the CDR3 is TGTGCCAGCAGCGTAGTGGAGGGCTACGAGCAGTACTTC. As protein: CASSVVEGYEQYF. The chain is built from TRBV9 and TRBJ2-7; tentative D call: TRBD2 (6 bases). The CDR3 has 13 residues. The germline V and J ends were trimmed by 0 bases and 3 bases, with 7 bases remaining between them. Germline V lookup: CDR1 SGDLS, CDR2 YYNGEE.

The CDR3: CASSERTQNTEAFF. CDR3 coding DNA: TGTGCCAGCAGTGAACGGACACAGAACACTGAAGCTTTCTTT. The chain employs TRBV6-1 and TRBJ1-1; maybe TRBD1 (5 bases). There are 14 residues in the CDR3. Germline values: CDR1 MNHNS, CDR2 SASEGT. The ends were cut back, 2 bases at V and 1 base at J, with 8 bases in the middle.

CDR3 coding DNA: TGTGCCAGCAGCGTAGAAGGGGACTATTACAATGAGCAGTTCTTC. It is translated as CASSVEGDYYNEQFF. The rearrangement links TRBV9 to TRBJ2-1, with 7 bases lining up with TRBD2. The CDR3 covers 15 residues. Trimming cost V 0 bases and J 4 bases; bases outside gene matches: 4. The germline CDR1 and CDR2 sequences are SGDLS and YYNGEE.

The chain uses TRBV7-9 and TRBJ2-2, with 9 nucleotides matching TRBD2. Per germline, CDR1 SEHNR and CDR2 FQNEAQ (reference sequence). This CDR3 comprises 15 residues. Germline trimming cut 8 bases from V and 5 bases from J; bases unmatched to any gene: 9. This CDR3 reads CASLKGLALTGELFF. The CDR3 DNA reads TGTGCCAGCCTAAAGGGACTAGCCCTAACCGGGGAGCTGTTTTTT. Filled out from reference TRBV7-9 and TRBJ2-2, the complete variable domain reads DTGVSQNPRHKITKRGQNVTFRCDPISEHNRLYWYRQTLGQGPEFLTYFQNEAQLEKSRLLSDRFSAERPKGSFSTLEIQRTEQGDSAMYLCASLKGLALTGELFFGEGSRLTVL.

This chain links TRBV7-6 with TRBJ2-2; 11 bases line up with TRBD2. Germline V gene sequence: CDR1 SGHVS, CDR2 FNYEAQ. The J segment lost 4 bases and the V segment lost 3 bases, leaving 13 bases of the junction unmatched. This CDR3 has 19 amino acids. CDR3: CASSFLVEAGTSGTGELFF. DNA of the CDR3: TGTGCCAGCAGCTTCCTAGTGGAGGCCGGGACTAGCGGCACCGGGGAGCTGTTTTTT.

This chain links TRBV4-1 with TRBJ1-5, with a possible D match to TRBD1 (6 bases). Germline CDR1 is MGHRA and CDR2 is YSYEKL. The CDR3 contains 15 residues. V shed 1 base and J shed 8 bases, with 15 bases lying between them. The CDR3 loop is CASSQGGGAPEPQHF. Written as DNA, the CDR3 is TGCGCCAGCAGCCAAGGAGGGGGGGCCCCGGAGCCCCAGCATTTT.

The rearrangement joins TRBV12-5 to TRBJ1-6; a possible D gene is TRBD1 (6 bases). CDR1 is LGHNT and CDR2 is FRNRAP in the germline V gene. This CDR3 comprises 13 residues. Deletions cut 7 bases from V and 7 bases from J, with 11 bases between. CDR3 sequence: CASAYRANSPLHF. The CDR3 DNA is TGTGCTAGTGCGTACAGGGCAAATTCACCCCTCCACTTT.

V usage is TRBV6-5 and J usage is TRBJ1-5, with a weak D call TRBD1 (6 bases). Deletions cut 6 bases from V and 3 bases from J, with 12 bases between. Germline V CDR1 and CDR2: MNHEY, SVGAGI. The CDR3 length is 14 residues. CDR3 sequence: CASSTNRVNQPQHF. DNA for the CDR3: TGTGCCAGCAGCACGAACAGGGTCAATCAGCCCCAGCATTTT.

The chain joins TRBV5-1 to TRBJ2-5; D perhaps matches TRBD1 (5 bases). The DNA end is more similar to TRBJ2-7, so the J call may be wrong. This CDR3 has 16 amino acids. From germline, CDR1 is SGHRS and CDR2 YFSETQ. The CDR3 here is CASSLVGVKASYEQYF. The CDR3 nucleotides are TGCGCCAGCAGCTTAGTAGGGGTTAAGGCCTCCTACGAGCAGTACTTC.